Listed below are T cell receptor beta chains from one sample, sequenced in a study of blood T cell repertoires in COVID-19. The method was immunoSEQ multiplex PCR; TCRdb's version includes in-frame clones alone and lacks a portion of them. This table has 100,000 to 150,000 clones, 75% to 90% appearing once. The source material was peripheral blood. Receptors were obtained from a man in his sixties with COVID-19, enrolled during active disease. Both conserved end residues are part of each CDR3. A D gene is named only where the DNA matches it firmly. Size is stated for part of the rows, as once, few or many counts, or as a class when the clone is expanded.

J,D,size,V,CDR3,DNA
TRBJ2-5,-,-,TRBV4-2,CASSQELVQETQYF,TGTGCCAGCAGCCAAGAGCTAGTACAAGAGACCCAGTACTTC
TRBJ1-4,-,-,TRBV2,CASSIQEKLFF,TGTGCCAGCAGTATACAGGAAAAACTGTTTTTT
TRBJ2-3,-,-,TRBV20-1,CSASLRTDTQYF,TGCAGTGCTAGTCTCCGCACAGATACGCAGTATTTT
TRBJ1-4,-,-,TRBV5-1,CASSLGQNEKLFF,TGCGCCAGCAGCTTGGGACAAAATGAAAAACTGTTTTTT
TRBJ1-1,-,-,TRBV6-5,CALGFMNTEAFF,TGTGCCCTAGGCTTCATGAACACTGAAGCTTTCTTT
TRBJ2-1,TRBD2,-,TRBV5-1,CASSLGTSGLPYINEQFF,TGCGCCAGCAGCTTGGGTACTAGCGGGTTGCCTTACATCAATGAGCAGTTCTTC
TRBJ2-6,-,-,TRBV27,CASSLVGLSGANVLTF,TGTGCCAGCAGTTTAGTCGGGTTATCCGGGGCCAACGTCCTGACTTTC
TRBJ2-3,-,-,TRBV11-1,CASSLRAGATDTQYF,TGTGCCAGCAGCTTAAGGGCAGGGGCAACAGATACGCAGTATTTT
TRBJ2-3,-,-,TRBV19,CASSTVSTDTQYF,TGTGCCAGTAGTACCGTCAGCACAGATACGCAGTATTTT
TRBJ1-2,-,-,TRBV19,CASSINGQPTNYGYTF,TGTGCCAGTAGTATAAACGGACAGCCGACTAACTATGGCTACACCTTC
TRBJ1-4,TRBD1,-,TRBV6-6,CASIQDRASEKLFF,TGTGCCAGCATCCAGGACAGGGCCTCGGAAAAACTGTTTTTT
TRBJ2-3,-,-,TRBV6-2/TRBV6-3,CASSYPTGGSDTQYF,TGTGCCAGCAGTTACCCTACTGGGGGGTCAGATACGCAGTATTTT
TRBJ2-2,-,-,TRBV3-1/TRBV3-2,CASSLAGVYTGELFF,TGTGCCAGCAGCCTCGCAGGGGTGTACACCGGGGAGCTGTTTTTT
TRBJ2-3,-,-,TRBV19,CASHVGHSTDTQYF,TGTGCCAGCCACGTAGGACATAGCACAGATACGCAGTATTTT
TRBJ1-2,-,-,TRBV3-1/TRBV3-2,CASHDNSLPYGYTF,TGTGCCAGCCACGACAACTCGCTTCCCTATGGCTACACCTTC
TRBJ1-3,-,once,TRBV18,CASSPLSTTPSGNTIYF,TGTGCCAGCTCACCCCTAAGTACGACACCCTCTGGAAACACCATATATTTT
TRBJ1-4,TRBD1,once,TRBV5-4,CASSLEQGDEKLFF,TGTGCCAGCAGCTTGGAACAGGGGGACGAAAAACTGTTTTTT
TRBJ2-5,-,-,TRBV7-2,CASSLNPGGGRTQYF,TGTGCCAGCAGCTTAAATCCCGGCGGGGGCCGGACCCAGTACTTC
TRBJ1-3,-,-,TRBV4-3,CASSQVPGTYGNTIYF,TGCGCCAGCAGCCAAGTTCCGGGGACTTATGGAAACACCATATATTTT
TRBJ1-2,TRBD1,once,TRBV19,CASREQGADGYTF,TGTGCCAGTAGGGAACAGGGGGCAGATGGCTACACCTTC
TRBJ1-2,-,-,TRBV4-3,CASSQDLVNYGYTF,TGCGCCAGCAGCCAAGATTTAGTTAACTATGGCTACACCTTC
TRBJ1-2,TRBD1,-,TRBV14,CASSQGGQGVYGYTF,TGTGCCAGCAGCCAAGGGGGACAGGGGGTCTATGGCTACACCTTC
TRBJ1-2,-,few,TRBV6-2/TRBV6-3,CASSYSTANYGYTF,TGTGCCAGCAGTTACTCGACAGCTAACTATGGCTACACCTTC
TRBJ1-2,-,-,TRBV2,CASSETGINYGYTF,TGTGCCAGCAGTGAGACAGGAATTAACTATGGCTACACCTTC
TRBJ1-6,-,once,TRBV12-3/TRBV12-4,CASRGHRSPLHF,TGTGCCAGCAGGGGACATCGTTCACCCCTCCACTTT
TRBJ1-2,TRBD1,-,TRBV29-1,CSVAGTGGDYGYTF,TGCAGCGTGGCCGGGACAGGGGGGGACTATGGCTACACCTTC
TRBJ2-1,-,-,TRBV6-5,CASRVDISYNEQFF,TGTGCCAGCAGGGTAGACATCTCCTACAATGAGCAGTTCTTC
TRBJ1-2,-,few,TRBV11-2,CASSSLRQRANYGYTF,TGTGCCAGCAGCTCCCTTAGACAGCGAGCTAACTATGGCTACACCTTC
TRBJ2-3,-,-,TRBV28,CASSFFQGRTDTQYF,TGTGCCAGCAGTTTTTTTCAGGGTAGGACAGATACGCAGTATTTT
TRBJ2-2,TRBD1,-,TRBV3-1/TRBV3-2,CASSRLMAGGGYTGELFF,TGTGCCAGCAGCCGACTTATGGCAGGGGGCGGTTACACCGGGGAGCTGTTTTTT
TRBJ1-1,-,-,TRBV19,CASSIGVLRGAEAFF,TGTGCCAGTAGTATAGGGGTTCTTAGGGGCGCTGAAGCTTTCTTT
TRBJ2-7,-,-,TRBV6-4,CASSEFQGYSYEQYF,TGTGCCAGCAGTGAGTTCCAGGGTTATTCCTACGAGCAGTACTTC
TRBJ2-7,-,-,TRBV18,CASSPTNFYEQYF,TGTGCCAGCTCACCAACTAACTTTTACGAGCAGTACTTC
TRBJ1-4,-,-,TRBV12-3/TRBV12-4,CASTRGADEKLFF,TGTGCCAGCACACGGGGGGCGGATGAAAAACTGTTTTTT
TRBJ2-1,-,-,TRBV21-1,CASSMGLAGGRPYNEQFF,TGTGCCAGCAGCATGGGACTAGCGGGGGGGCGTCCCTACAATGAGCAGTTCTTC
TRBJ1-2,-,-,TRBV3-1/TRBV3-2,CASSPTGARSGYTF,TGTGCCAGCAGCCCGACTGGGGCGCGGTCTGGCTACACCTTC
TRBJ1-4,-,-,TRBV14,CASSRGLSNEKLFF,TGTGCCAGCAGCCGTGGACTGAGTAATGAAAAACTGTTTTTT